Presented here are 14 T cell receptor beta chains from one specimen sequenced in a study of shared clonotypes between healthy human individuals. Sequencing used immunoSEQ multiplex PCR; TCRdb keeps in-frame clones, though not all of them. The table has 1.5 million to 2.5 million clones, 85% to 95% seen once; the top ten hold roughly 1.2%. The naive CD8 fraction comprised CD45RO-negative cells positively selected for CCR7 and excluded terminally differentiated effector memory CD45RA+ cells. Sequenced material: naive CD8+ T cells sorted from blood. These receptors were collected from a man in his late teens or twenties in good health.

This sequence joins TRBV5-6 and TRBJ2-7; perhaps TRBD1 as D (6 bases). CDR3 length: 14 residues. The V end was cut by 5 bases, the J end by 5 bases, with 17 bases between. Germline V gene data show CDR1 as SGHDT and CDR2 as YYEEEE. CDR3 bases: TGTGCCAGCAGTACCACACAGGGTAGGAACGAGCAGTACTTC. This translates into CASSTTQGRNEQYF. The complete variable domain, with remaining parts taken from reference TRBV5-6 and TRBJ2-7, reads DAGVTQSPTHLIKTRGQQVTLRCSPKSGHDTVSWYQQALGQGPQFIFQYYEEEERQRGNFPDRFSGHQFPNYSSELNVNALLLGDSALYLCASSTTQGRNEQYFGPGTRLTVT.

This sequence joins TRBV7-9 and TRBJ2-1, with D perhaps given as TRBD1 or TRBD2 (5 bases each). Trimming took 5 bases from V and 2 from J, leaving 13 bases between them. The CDR3 covers 15 residues. Germline lookup yields CDR1 SEHNR and CDR2 FQNEAQ (reference sequence). The CDR3, as DNA: TGTGCCAGCAGCGGTGGGACCGACCCCTACAATGAGCAGTTCTTC. This translates into CASSGGTDPYNEQFF.

This chain joins TRBV7-9 and TRBJ1-4; D possibly corresponds to TRBD1 (5 bases). In germline, CDR1 is SEHNR, CDR2 FQNEAQ (reference sequence). This CDR3 is built from 13 residues. V gave up 8 bases and J gave up 6 bases, with 13 bases separating them. CDR3 sequence: CASLDPRDEKLFF. DNA for the CDR3: TGTGCCAGCTTGGATCCCAGGGATGAAAAACTGTTTTTT.

This clone was counted between two and nine times. Other DNA sequences in the sample encode the same CDR3. The chain employs TRBV30 and TRBJ1-6; 7 bases map to TRBD1. Germline V gene sequence: CDR1 GTSNPN, CDR2 SVGIG (reference sequence). The CDR3 covers 14 residues. V lost 5 bases, J lost 3 bases, and 4 bases stayed unmatched. CDR3 in DNA: TGTGCCTGGGGGACAGAGAACTATAATTCACCCCTCCACTTT. It yields the protein CAWGTENYNSPLHF.

The chain has TRBV4-1 and TRBJ1-1; no clear D. Germline lookup yields CDR1 MGHRA and CDR2 YSYEKL. There are 14 residues in the CDR3. The V and J ends lost 3 bases and 8 bases respectively, with 16 bases between them. CDR3: CASSHPRGRVEAFF. CDR3 nucleotide sequence: TGCGCCAGCAGCCACCCAAGAGGGCGGGTAGAAGCTTTCTTT.

Of note for this clone: The sample holds other DNA sequences that translate to the same CDR3. The CDR3 sequence: CASSSSGGGETQYF. Written as DNA, the CDR3 is TGTGCCAGCAGCTCCTCGGGGGGCGGGGAGACCCAGTACTTC. This chain connects TRBV7-9 to TRBJ2-5, with a weak D call TRBD2 (7 bases). Trimming stripped 4 bases from V and 5 bases from J, with 14 bases between. The V gene's germline CDR1 is SEHNR and CDR2 FQNEAQ (reference sequence). This CDR3 spans 14 amino acids.

The chain couples TRBV4-1 to TRBJ1-2; 7 bases are a match to TRBD1. Germline CDR1 and CDR2: MGHRA and YSYEKL. V gave up 5 bases and J gave up 5 bases; unmatched junction bases: 8. The CDR3 totals 14 residues. CDR3 protein: CASSSRDSRYGYTF. The CDR3, as DNA: TGCGCCAGCAGCTCCCGGGACAGCCGATATGGCTACACCTTC.

With respect to this clone: The same CDR3 arises from other DNA sequences in this sample as well. This chain uses TRBV9 with TRBJ2-1, with D hard to call. Between the trimmed V and J ends, which lost 0 bases and 4 bases, there was a span of 8 bases. The CDR3 is made up of 14 amino acids. Germline V gene data show CDR1 as SGDLS and CDR2 as YYNGEE. The CDR3 region is CASSVDRTYNEQFF. For the CDR3, the DNA is TGTGCCAGCAGCGTAGACAGAACTTACAATGAGCAGTTCTTC.

This chain links TRBV11-2 with TRBJ2-7; D uncertain. V was shortened by 0 bases and J by 5 bases, with 11 bases between the two germline ends. The CDR3 runs to 14 residues. Germline V gives CDR1 SGHAT, CDR2 FQNNGV. The CDR3 loop is CASSLEARADEQYF. CDR3 bases: TGTGCCAGCAGCTTAGAGGCCAGAGCCGACGAGCAGTACTTC.

A word on this clone: Distinct nucleotide sequences in the sample also encode this CDR3. This rearrangement joins TRBV7-2 to TRBJ2-7, with a weak D call TRBD1 (6 bases). The CDR3 has 14 amino acids. Trimming removed 5 bases from V and 2 bases from J, with 13 bases in between. CDR1 and CDR2 (germline): SGHTA, FQGNSA. CDR3 loop: CASSLPDRPYEQYF. CDR3 coding DNA: TGTGCCAGCAGCCTCCCGGACAGACCCTACGAGCAGTACTTC.

The rearrangement joins TRBV13 to TRBJ2-1; the D gene is possibly TRBD2 (6 bases). This CDR3 has 13 residues. V was cut by 7 bases and J by 7 bases, with 14 bases left in between. Germline CDR1 and CDR2: PRHDT and FYEKMQ (reference sequence). CDR3 coding DNA: TGTGCCAGCACGCAACTGGAGGGGAATGAGCAGTTCTTC. Encoded protein: CASTQLEGNEQFF.

This chain uses TRBV4-3 with TRBJ1-2; no reliable D call. The germline gives CDR1 LGHNA, CDR2 YSLEER. The CDR3 runs to 15 residues. Trimming took off 0 bases at V and 6 bases at J, with 14 bases between the two ends. CDR3 amino acids: CASSQDSGGVDGYTF. The CDR3 nucleotides read TGCGCCAGCAGCCAAGATAGCGGAGGAGTGGATGGCTACACCTTC.

The sample holds one count of this clone. The identical CDR3 is also encoded by other nucleotide sequences in the sample. This chain joins TRBV7-9 and TRBJ2-7; D gene uncertain. V lost 5 bases and J lost 0, with 5 bases in between. The CDR3 totals 12 residues. Germline V CDR1 and CDR2: SEHNR, FQNEAQ (reference sequence). The CDR3 DNA follows: TGTGCCAGCAGCGGGGACTCCTACGAGCAGTACTTC. It is translated as CASSGDSYEQYF.

Concerning this clone itself: Different DNA sequences within this sample yield the same CDR3. The CDR3 spells CSAIAGGTDTQYF. The DNA of the CDR3 is TGCAGCGCTATTGCAGGAGGCACAGATACGCAGTATTTT. This rearrangement joins TRBV29-1 to TRBJ2-3; D gene ambiguous. Trimming left V 7 bases short and J 1 base short, with 12 bases between. This CDR3 has 13 amino acids. Per the germline V gene, CDR1 is SQVTM and CDR2 is ANQGSEA.